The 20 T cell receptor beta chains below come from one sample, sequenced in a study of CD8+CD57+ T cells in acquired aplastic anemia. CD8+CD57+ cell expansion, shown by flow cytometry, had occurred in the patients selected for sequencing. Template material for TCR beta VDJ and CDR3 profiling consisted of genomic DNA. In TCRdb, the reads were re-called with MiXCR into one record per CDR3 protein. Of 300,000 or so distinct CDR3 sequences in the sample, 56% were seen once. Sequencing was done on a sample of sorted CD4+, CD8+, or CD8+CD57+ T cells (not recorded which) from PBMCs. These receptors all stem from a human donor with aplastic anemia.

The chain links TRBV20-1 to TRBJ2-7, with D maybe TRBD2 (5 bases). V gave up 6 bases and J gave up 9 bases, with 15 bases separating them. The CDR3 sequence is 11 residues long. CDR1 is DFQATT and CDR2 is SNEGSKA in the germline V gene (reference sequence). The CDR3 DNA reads TGCAGTGCGAAACGGGAAATGGCGCAGTACTTC. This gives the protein CSAKREMAQYF.

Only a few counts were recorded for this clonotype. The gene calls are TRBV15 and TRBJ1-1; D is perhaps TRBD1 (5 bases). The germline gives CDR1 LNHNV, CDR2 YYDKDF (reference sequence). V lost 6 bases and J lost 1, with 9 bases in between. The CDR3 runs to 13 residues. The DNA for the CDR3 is TGTGCCACCAGTCTCGGGGCGAACACTGAAGCTTTCTTT. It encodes CATSLGANTEAFF.

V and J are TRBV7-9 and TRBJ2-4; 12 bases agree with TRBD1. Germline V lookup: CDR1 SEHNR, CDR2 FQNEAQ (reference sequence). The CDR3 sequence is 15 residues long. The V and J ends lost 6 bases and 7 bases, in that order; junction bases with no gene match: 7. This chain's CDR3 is CASSPGTGGVNIQYF. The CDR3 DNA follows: TGTGCCAGCAGTCCCGGGACAGGGGGCGTGAACATTCAGTACTTC.

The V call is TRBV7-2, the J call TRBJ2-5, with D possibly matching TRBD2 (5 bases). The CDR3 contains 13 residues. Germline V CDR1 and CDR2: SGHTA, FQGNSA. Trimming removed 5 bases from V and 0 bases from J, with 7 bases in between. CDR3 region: CASSPGNQETQYF. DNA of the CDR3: TGTGCCAGCAGCCCGGGGAACCAAGAGACCCAGTACTTC.

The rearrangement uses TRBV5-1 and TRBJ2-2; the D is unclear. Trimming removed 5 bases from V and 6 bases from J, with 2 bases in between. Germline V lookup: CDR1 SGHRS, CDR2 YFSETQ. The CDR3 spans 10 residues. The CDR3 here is CASRAGELFF. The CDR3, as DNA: TGCGCCAGCAGGGCCGGGGAGCTGTTTTTT.

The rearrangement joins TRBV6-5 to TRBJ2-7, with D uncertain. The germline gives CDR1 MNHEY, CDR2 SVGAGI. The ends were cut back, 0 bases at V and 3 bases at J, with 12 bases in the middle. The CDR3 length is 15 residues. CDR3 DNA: TGTGCCAGCAGTTACTCGAGCCCGGGCGACTACGAGCAGTACTTC. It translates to CASSYSSPGDYEQYF.

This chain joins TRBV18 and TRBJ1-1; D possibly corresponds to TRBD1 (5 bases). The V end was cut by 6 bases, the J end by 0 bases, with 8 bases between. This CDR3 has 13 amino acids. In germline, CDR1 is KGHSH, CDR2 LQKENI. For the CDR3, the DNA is TGTGCCAGCTCCCCGACAGTGAACACTGAAGCTTTCTTT. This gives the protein CASSPTVNTEAFF.

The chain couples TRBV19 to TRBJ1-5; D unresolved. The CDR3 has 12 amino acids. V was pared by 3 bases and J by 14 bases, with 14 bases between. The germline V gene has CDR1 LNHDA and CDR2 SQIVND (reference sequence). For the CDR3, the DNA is TGTGCCAGTAGTATTAGGGCAGCCTACGAGCATTTT. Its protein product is CASSIRAAYEHF.

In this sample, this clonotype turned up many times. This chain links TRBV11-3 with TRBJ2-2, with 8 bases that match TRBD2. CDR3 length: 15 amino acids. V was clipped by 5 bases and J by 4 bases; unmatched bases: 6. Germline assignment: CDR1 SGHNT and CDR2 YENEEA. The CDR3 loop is CASSPGLAFTGELFF. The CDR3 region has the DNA TGTGCCAGCAGCCCCGGACTAGCCTTCACCGGGGAGCTGTTTTTT.

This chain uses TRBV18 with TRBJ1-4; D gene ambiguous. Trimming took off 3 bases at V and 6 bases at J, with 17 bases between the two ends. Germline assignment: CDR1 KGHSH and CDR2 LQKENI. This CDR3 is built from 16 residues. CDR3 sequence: CASSPSGRGWDEKLFF. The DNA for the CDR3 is TGTGCCAGCTCACCTTCGGGCCGAGGGTGGGATGAAAAACTGTTTTTT.

The CDR3 coding sequence is TGCAGTGCGTTGACAGGGGCAAATCAGCCCCAGCATTTT. Its protein product is CSALTGANQPQHF. The chain recombines TRBV20-1 with TRBJ1-5, with 8 nucleotides matching TRBD1. Germline-derived CDR1 and CDR2 are DFQATT and SNEGSKA (reference sequence). Trimming took 6 bases from V and 4 from J; bases not matched to a gene: 5. CDR3 length equals 13 residues.

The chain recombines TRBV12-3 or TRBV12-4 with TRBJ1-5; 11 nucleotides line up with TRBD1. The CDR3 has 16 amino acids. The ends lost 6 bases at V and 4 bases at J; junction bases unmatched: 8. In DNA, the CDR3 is TGTGCCAGCAGCCCTTTGGACAGGGGGCGGAATCAGCCCCAGCATTTT. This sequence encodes CASSPLDRGRNQPQHF.

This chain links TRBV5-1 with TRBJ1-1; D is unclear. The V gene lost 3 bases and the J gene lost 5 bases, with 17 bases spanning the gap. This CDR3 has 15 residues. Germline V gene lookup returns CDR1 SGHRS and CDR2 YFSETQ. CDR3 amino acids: CASSSGPESGTEAFF. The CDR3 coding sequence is TGCGCCAGCAGCTCCGGGCCCGAAAGTGGGACTGAAGCTTTCTTT.

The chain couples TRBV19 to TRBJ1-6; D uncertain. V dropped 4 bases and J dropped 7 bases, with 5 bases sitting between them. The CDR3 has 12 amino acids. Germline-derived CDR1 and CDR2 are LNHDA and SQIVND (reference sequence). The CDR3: CASSTKNSPLHF. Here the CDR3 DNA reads TGTGCCAGTAGTACGAAAAATTCACCCCTCCACTTT.

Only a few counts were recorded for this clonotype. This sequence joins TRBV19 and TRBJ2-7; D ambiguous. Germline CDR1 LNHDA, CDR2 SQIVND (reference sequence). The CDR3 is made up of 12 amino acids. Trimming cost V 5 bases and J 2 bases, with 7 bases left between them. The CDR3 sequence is CASSSLTYEQYF. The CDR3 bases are TGTGCCAGTAGTTCTCTAACCTACGAGCAGTACTTC.

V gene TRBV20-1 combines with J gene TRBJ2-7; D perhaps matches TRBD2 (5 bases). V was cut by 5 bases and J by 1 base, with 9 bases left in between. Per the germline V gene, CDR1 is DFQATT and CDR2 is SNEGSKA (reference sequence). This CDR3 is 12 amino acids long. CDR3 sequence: CSAELASYEQYF. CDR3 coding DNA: TGCAGTGCTGAGCTAGCTTCCTACGAGCAGTACTTC.

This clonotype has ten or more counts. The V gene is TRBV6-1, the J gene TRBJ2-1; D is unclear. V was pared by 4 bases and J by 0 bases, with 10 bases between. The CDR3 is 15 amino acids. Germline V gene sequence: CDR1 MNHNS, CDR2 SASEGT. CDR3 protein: CASSVFVSSYNEQFF. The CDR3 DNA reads TGTGCCAGCAGTGTTTTTGTTAGCTCCTACAATGAGCAGTTCTTC.

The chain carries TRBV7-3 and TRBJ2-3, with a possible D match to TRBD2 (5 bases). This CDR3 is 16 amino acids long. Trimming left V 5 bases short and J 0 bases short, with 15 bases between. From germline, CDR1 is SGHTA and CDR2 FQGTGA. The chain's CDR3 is CASSVAEGGSTDTQYF. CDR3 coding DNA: TGTGCCAGCAGCGTAGCTGAGGGCGGGAGCACAGATACGCAGTATTTT.

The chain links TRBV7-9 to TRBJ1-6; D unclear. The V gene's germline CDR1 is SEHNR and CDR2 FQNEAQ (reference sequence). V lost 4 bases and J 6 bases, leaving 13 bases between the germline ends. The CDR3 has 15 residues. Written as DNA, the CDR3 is TGTGCCAGCAGCTCCAACTTGGGAGTTAATTCACCCCTCCACTTT. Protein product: CASSSNLGVNSPLHF.

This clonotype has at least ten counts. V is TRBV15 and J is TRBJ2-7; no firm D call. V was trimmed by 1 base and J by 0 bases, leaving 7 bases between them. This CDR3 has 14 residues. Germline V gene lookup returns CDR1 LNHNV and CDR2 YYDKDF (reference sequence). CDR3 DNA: TGTGCCACCAGCAGAGGAGGCAGCTCCTACGAGCAGTACTTC. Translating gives CATSRGGSSYEQYF.